What follows are 29 T cell receptor beta chains derived from one specimen sequenced in a study of blood T cells in healthy people across ages. Primed by a sample-barcoded 5' primer and a J-beta primer mix, a second PCR proceeded for roughly 6 to 12 cycles. TCRdb reanalysed the 5' RACE reads using MiXCR and keeps one entry per CDR3 protein. The data contain around 780,000 distinct CDR3 sequences, more than 25% of them singletons. This same sample was also taken into another study, of T cells of mothers and their children.

Sequenced: blood. The receptor source for this set is a boy under 18 in good health.

The chain recombines TRBV4-1 with TRBJ1-2; 10 bases match TRBD1. V lost 0 bases and J lost 4; bases outside the gene matches: 5. Germline CDR1 is MGHRA and CDR2 is YSYEKL. The CDR3 has 16 residues. CDR3 sequence: CASSQDPGQGFYGYTF. The DNA for the CDR3 is TGCGCCAGCAGCCAAGACCCGGGACAGGGGTTCTATGGCTACACCTTC.

About this clonotype: One end of the junction fails to match germline, which may point to a read error. The rearrangement joins TRBV29-1 to TRBJ1-4; possibly TRBD1 for D (5 bases). Germline values: CDR1 SQVTM, CDR2 ANQGSEA. The CDR3 loop spans 15 amino acids. The CDR3 is CGVQTVGDDNEKLFF. CDR3 in DNA: TGCGGCGTTCAAACCGTCGGGGACGATAATGAAAAACTGTTTTTT. Together with reference TRBV29-1 and TRBJ1-4, the CDR3 gives the full variable domain: SAVISQKPSRDICQRGTSLTIQCQVDSQVTMMFWYRQQPGQSLTLIATANQGSEATYESGFVIDKFPISRPNLTFSTLTVSNMSPEDSSIYLCGVQTVGDDNEKLFFGSGTQLSVL.

This clonotype came up many times. This rearrangement joins TRBV29-1 to TRBJ2-1; the D call may be TRBD1 or TRBD2 (5 bases each). Germline assignment: CDR1 SQVTM and CDR2 ANQGSEA. The CDR3 loop spans 12 amino acids. Trimming cost V 4 bases and J 8 bases, with 12 bases left between them. CDR3 sequence: CSVVFWDHEQFF. The CDR3, as DNA: TGCAGCGTTGTTTTTTGGGACCATGAGCAGTTCTTC.

The rearrangement links TRBV10-3 to TRBJ2-1, with D unresolved. Trimming removed 3 bases from V and 9 bases from J, with 18 bases in between. CDR1 and CDR2 from the germline V gene are ENHRY and SYGVKD. CDR3 length equals 15 residues. The CDR3 DNA sequence: TGTGCCATCAGTGAAACCCCAAATTATTCGGTTGAGCAGTTCTTC. It yields the protein CAISETPNYSVEQFF.

This clonotype was counted only a few times. CDR3 nucleotides: TGTGCCAGTAGTATGAGCGGGGGGGCATCAGATACGCAGTATTTT. As protein: CASSMSGGASDTQYF. V is TRBV19 and J is TRBJ2-3; TRBD2 matches 10 bases. J gave up 4 bases and V 3 bases, and 4 bases lay outside the gene matches. The CDR3 loop spans 15 amino acids. The germline V gene has CDR1 LNHDA and CDR2 SQIVND (reference sequence).

V usage is TRBV27 and J usage is TRBJ2-1; TRBD1 matches 10 bases. This CDR3 is built from 13 residues. Germline V CDR1 and CDR2: MNHEY, SMNVEV (reference sequence). With V trimmed by 8 bases and J by 4 bases, 2 bases remained unmatched. CDR3: CASRQGAYNEQFF. The CDR3 nucleotides read TGTGCCAGCCGACAGGGGGCGTACAATGAGCAGTTCTTC.

This clonotype was found a few times. The chain joins TRBV20-1 to TRBJ2-5, with D possibly matching TRBD2 (5 bases). The CDR3 is made up of 11 amino acids. CDR1 is DFQATT and CDR2 is SNEGSKA in the germline V gene (reference sequence). The CDR3 nucleotides are TGCTGCCCGGGGTCCCAAGAGACCCAGTACTTC. Its translation is CCPGSQETQYF.

The chain has TRBV24-1 and TRBJ2-5; D is ambiguous. V was trimmed by 4 bases and J by 1 base, leaving 12 bases between them. CDR1 is KGHDR, CDR2 SFDVKD, per germline. This CDR3 is built from 15 residues. CDR3 nucleotides: TGTGCCACCAGTGAACGGGCCGGCGGCCAAGAGACCCAGTACTTC. Translation gives CATSERAGGQETQYF.

This clonotype showed up just a few times. The CDR3 reads CASSPPIGLAGTAYNEQFF. The CDR3 DNA reads as TGTGCCAGCAGCCCCCCCATCGGACTAGCGGGGACCGCCTACAATGAGCAGTTCTTC. The rearrangement uses TRBV7-8 and TRBJ2-1, with TRBD2 identical over 12 bases. Unmatched junction bases numbered 13, after V lost 5 bases and J lost 2 bases. The CDR3 loop spans 19 amino acids. Germline loops: CDR1 SGHVS, CDR2 FQNEAQ.

There are a few counts of this clonotype. V usage is TRBV5-5 and J usage is TRBJ2-1; 7 bases match TRBD2. The CDR3 has 16 amino acids. The germline gives CDR1 SGHKS, CDR2 YYEKEE (reference sequence). The V and J ends lost 0 bases and 4 bases, in that order; junction bases with no gene match: 7. The CDR3 region is CASSLVGGGVYNEQFF. The CDR3 nucleotides are TGTGCCAGCAGCTTGGTGGGTGGGGGGGTTTACAATGAGCAGTTCTTC.

This clonotype was counted between two and nine times. The chain joins TRBV6-5 to TRBJ1-3, with D unresolved. V was trimmed by 0 bases and J by 7 bases, leaving 7 bases between them. The CDR3 loop spans 13 amino acids. Per the germline V gene, CDR1 is MNHEY and CDR2 is SVGAGI. The CDR3 nucleotides read TGTGCCAGCAGTTACTCGGAGAGGAACACCATATATTTT. Encoded protein: CASSYSERNTIYF.

The V call is TRBV2, the J call TRBJ1-2; D might be TRBD1 (5 bases). This CDR3 region has 17 residues. Trimming took off 2 bases at V and 0 bases at J, with 16 bases between the two ends. Germline CDR1 SNHLY, CDR2 FYNNEI. CDR3 residues: CASSESPSGKSNYGYTF. For the CDR3, the DNA is TGTGCCAGCAGTGAATCCCCGTCAGGGAAATCTAACTATGGCTACACCTTC.

On this clonotype itself: An end of the junction does not agree with germline; a read error may underlie this. DNA for the CDR3: TGTGCCAGTTACAGGGAAATGAACGCTGAAGCTTTCTTT. Its protein product is CASYREMNAEAFF. This chain connects TRBV2 to TRBJ1-1; possibly TRBD1 for D (6 bases). The CDR3 consists of 13 residues. Germline V gene lookup returns CDR1 SNHLY and CDR2 FYNNEI.

The chain joins TRBV7-6 to TRBJ2-5, with no clear D. Between the trimmed V and J ends, which lost 5 bases and 2 bases, there was a span of 12 bases. Germline V gene data show CDR1 as SGHVS and CDR2 as FNYEAQ. CDR3 length: 14 residues. The CDR3, as DNA: TGTGCCAGCAGCCCTTATCCCCTACAAGAGACCCAGTACTTC. Its protein product is CASSPYPLQETQYF.

This clonotype has more than one count but fewer than ten. The chain recombines TRBV5-1 with TRBJ2-3, with 13 bases fitting TRBD2. CDR3 length: 16 amino acids. Germline lookup yields CDR1 SGHRS and CDR2 YFSETQ. V shed 7 bases and J 6 bases; nucleotides not matched to a gene: 11. Here the CDR3 DNA reads TGCGCCAGCCGCCGGACTAGCGGGGGCCTAGGGGATACGCAGTATTTT. The encoded protein is CASRRTSGGLGDTQYF.

The chain uses TRBV5-1 and TRBJ2-5, with 7 nucleotides matching TRBD1. The J segment lost 2 bases and the V segment lost 5 bases, leaving 6 bases of the junction unmatched. This CDR3 spans 14 amino acids. Germline V gives CDR1 SGHRS, CDR2 YFSETQ. The CDR3 loop reads CASSWPQGQETQYF. DNA of the CDR3: TGCGCCAGCAGTTGGCCACAGGGGCAAGAGACCCAGTACTTC.

This clonotype was recorded a few times. The CDR3 protein is CASSLGDWGAYGYTF. The CDR3 nucleotides are TGTGCCAGCAGCTTAGGGGACTGGGGGGCGTATGGCTACACCTTC. The V gene is TRBV11-2, the J gene TRBJ1-2; TRBD1 is a possible D gene (6 bases). Trimming left V 1 base short and J 5 bases short, with 14 bases between. Germline V gene data show CDR1 as SGHAT and CDR2 as FQNNGV. There are 15 residues in the CDR3.

V gene TRBV4-2 combines with J gene TRBJ2-5; 8 bases match TRBD1. The J call may be in error: the DNA end matches TRBJ2-7 better. This CDR3 region has 15 residues. Germline loops: CDR1 LGHNA, CDR2 YNFKEQ. The CDR3, as DNA: TGTGCCAGCAGCCAAGCGAGTACAGGGGGCTACGAGCAGTACTTC. Encoded protein: CASSQASTGGYEQYF.

In nucleotides, the CDR3 is TGTGCCAGCAGTTCAGCAGAGGAAGTGACACAGATAACGCAGTATTTT. Amino acids: CASSSAEEVTQITQYF. The V call is TRBV6-5, the J call TRBJ2-3; D ambiguous. Per the germline V gene, CDR1 is MNHEY and CDR2 is SVGAGI. The CDR3 has 16 residues. V lost 4 bases and J 9 bases, leaving 23 bases between the germline ends.

This clonotype was detected once. The chain recombines TRBV5-4 with TRBJ1-2; the D gene is possibly TRBD1 (6 bases). With 4 bases removed from V and 1 base from J, the gap between germline ends came to 20 bases. Per germline, CDR1 SGHNT and CDR2 YYREEE (reference sequence). This CDR3 region has 17 residues. The CDR3: CASSPGAGRGVNYGYTF. As DNA, the CDR3 is TGTGCCAGCAGCCCAGGGGCAGGCCGCGGGGTTAACTATGGCTACACCTTC.

CDR3 sequence: CAISAAGQGTQYF. CDR3 DNA sequence: TGTGCCATCAGTGCCGCAGGGCAGGGGACCCAGTACTTC. The V and J genes are TRBV10-3 and TRBJ2-5, with D maybe TRBD1 (5 bases). This CDR3 has 13 amino acids. Germline loops: CDR1 ENHRY, CDR2 SYGVKD. V shed 4 bases and J shed 7 bases, with 13 bases lying between them.

This clonotype was seen a few times. The chain uses TRBV2 and TRBJ2-4; 7 nucleotides agree with TRBD1. The V and J ends lost 6 bases and 4 bases, in that order; junction bases with no gene match: 9. The CDR3 is made up of 15 amino acids. Germline CDR1 reads SNHLY; CDR2 reads FYNNEI. This CDR3 reads CASSQGQNLKNIQYF. The CDR3 DNA sequence: TGTGCCAGCAGCCAGGGACAGAACCTTAAAAACATTCAGTACTTC.

This chain joins TRBV15 and TRBJ2-3; D may be TRBD1 or TRBD2 (5 bases each). Germline V gene lookup returns CDR1 LNHNV and CDR2 YYDKDF (reference sequence). The CDR3 is 14 residues long. V was shortened by 8 bases and J by 1 base, with 13 bases between the two germline ends. The CDR3 loop reads CATSRGRGTDTQYF. The CDR3 DNA follows: TGTGCCACCTCTCGGGGCAGGGGCACAGATACGCAGTATTTT.

This clonotype was detected a few times. The chain recombines TRBV27 with TRBJ2-7; TRBD2 might be the D (5 bases). V was pared by 3 bases and J by 6 bases, with 12 bases between. The CDR3 has 13 residues. CDR1 and CDR2 from the germline V gene are MNHEY and SMNVEV (reference sequence). In DNA, the CDR3 is TGTGCCAGCAGTTTTGCTGCGGGCGGCGAGCAGTACTTC. Translation: CASSFAAGGEQYF.

The sample holds a few counts of this clonotype. V gene TRBV7-9 combines with J gene TRBJ2-5; D gene uncertain. The CDR3 is 13 amino acids. Germline V gives CDR1 SEHNR, CDR2 FQNEAQ (reference sequence). V dropped 4 bases and J dropped 0 bases, with 6 bases sitting between them. Here the CDR3 reads CASSWAYQETQYF. In DNA, the CDR3 is TGTGCCAGCAGCTGGGCGTACCAAGAGACCCAGTACTTC.

In this sample, this clonotype turned up a few times. The chain joins TRBV6-2 or TRBV6-3 to TRBJ2-1, with a tentative D call TRBD2 (5 bases). The CDR3 extends over 15 amino acids. Germline V CDR1 and CDR2: MNHEY, SVGEGT. With 7 bases removed from V and 8 bases from J, the gap between germline ends came to 21 bases. CDR3 in amino acids: CASINADSGLDEQFF. Here the CDR3 DNA reads TGTGCCAGCATCAACGCGGACTCAGGTTTGGATGAGCAGTTCTTC.

This clonotype was seen at least ten times. The chain carries TRBV4-1 and TRBJ2-5; 10 nucleotides match TRBD1. J lost 2 bases, V lost 3 bases, and 3 bases had no gene match. Per germline, CDR1 MGHRA and CDR2 YSYEKL. The CDR3 loop spans 15 amino acids. The DNA of the CDR3 is TGCGCCAGCAGCCATTGGGACAGGGGTCAAGAGACCCAGTACTTC. Amino acids: CASSHWDRGQETQYF.

V usage is TRBV24-1 and J usage is TRBJ2-5; maybe TRBD1 (6 bases). V was cut by 4 bases and J by 4 bases, with 15 bases left in between. The CDR3 is made up of 15 amino acids. Germline V gene sequence: CDR1 KGHDR, CDR2 SFDVKD. This CDR3 is CATSDPLTGGETQYF. The CDR3 DNA is TGTGCCACCAGTGACCCACTGACAGGCGGAGAGACCCAGTACTTC.

The chain employs TRBV12-3 or TRBV12-4 and TRBJ1-1; 9 positions match TRBD1. Losses at the gene ends were 5 bases for V and 4 bases for J; bases not matched to a gene: 5. The CDR3 totals 14 residues. The CDR3, as DNA: TGTGCCAGCAGTGGGGACAGGGCGAGCACTGAAGCTTTCTTT. Translated: CASSGDRASTEAFF.